One and the same sample provided the 27 T cell receptor beta chains below, sequenced in a study of blood T cell repertoires in COVID-19. Profiling relied on immunoSEQ multiplex PCR, and the TCRdb table lists in-frame clones only, not all of them. The data show 97,000 or so clones, with approximately 90% seen just once and about 1.8% held by the top ten. Sequencing was done on a sample of peripheral blood. Receptors were obtained from a man aged 55 to 70 with acute or convalescent COVID-19.

V and J are TRBV25-1 and TRBJ1-1, with a weak D call TRBD1 (6 bases). CDR3 length: 15 residues. With 2 bases removed from V and 3 bases from J, the gap between germline ends came to 13 bases. Germline V gene data show CDR1 as MGHDK and CDR2 as SYGVNS. CDR3 DNA: TGTGCCAGCAGTGAAGGAGGGGGGAGGGACACTGAAGCTTTCTTT. Amino acids: CASSEGGGRDTEAFF. The full variable domain, in which reference TRBV25-1 and TRBJ1-1 provide the parts outside the CDR3, is EADIYQTPRYLVIGTGKKITLECSQTMGHDKMYWYQQDPGMELHLIHYSYGVNSTEKGDLSSESTVSRIRTEHFPLTLESARPSHTSQYLCASSEGGGRDTEAFFGQGTRLTVV.

The chain employs TRBV5-1 and TRBJ1-1; D might be TRBD1 (6 bases). The CDR3 loop spans 14 amino acids. Trimming took off 4 bases at V and 4 bases at J, with 14 bases between the two ends. Germline values: CDR1 SGHRS, CDR2 YFSETQ. The CDR3 DNA is TGCGCCAGCAGCCAGTCACAGGGCGTCACTGAAGCTTTCTTT. Its translation is CASSQSQGVTEAFF.

This rearrangement joins TRBV4-1 to TRBJ1-1; 9 bases align to TRBD1. Germline-derived CDR1 and CDR2 are MGHRA and YSYEKL. V shed 2 bases and J 8 bases; nucleotides not matched to a gene: 6. The CDR3 spans 14 residues. Written as DNA, the CDR3 is TGCGCCAGCAGCCAAAGTGGGACAGGGCGGGAAGCTTTCTTT. This translates into CASSQSGTGREAFF.

The gene calls are TRBV6-1 and TRBJ1-2, with 7 nucleotides matching TRBD1. Germline CDR1 and CDR2: MNHNS and SASEGT. The CDR3 has 14 residues. The V and J ends lost 1 base and 7 bases, in that order; junction bases with no gene match: 6. In DNA form, the CDR3 reads TGTGCCAGCAGTGAAGAGGGGGCGGTTAGTGGCTACACCTTC. Protein product: CASSEEGAVSGYTF.

This clone appeared a single time. V is TRBV6-6 and J is TRBJ1-1; 11 nucleotides line up with TRBD1. The J segment lost 8 bases and the V segment lost 6 bases, leaving 14 bases of the junction unmatched. CDR3 length equals 16 residues. CDR1 is MNHNY, CDR2 SVGAGI, per germline (reference sequence). CDR3 amino acids: CASSRGQGQGAGEAFF. CDR3 DNA sequence: TGTGCCAGCAGCCGGGGACAAGGACAGGGGGCAGGGGAAGCTTTCTTT.

The chain recombines TRBV19 with TRBJ1-1; D possibly corresponds to TRBD1 (5 bases). The CDR3 contains 14 residues. The V end was cut by 8 bases, the J end by 1 base, with 14 bases between. Germline values: CDR1 LNHDA, CDR2 SQIVND (reference sequence). The CDR3 DNA reads as TGTGCCAGTTGTGACAGATATTCGAACACTGAAGCTTTCTTT. This sequence encodes CASCDRYSNTEAFF.

The V and J genes are TRBV2 and TRBJ2-1; 7 bases are a match to TRBD1. The CDR3 loop spans 13 amino acids. With V trimmed by 7 bases and J by 6 bases, 6 bases remained unmatched. CDR1 SNHLY and CDR2 FYNNEI come from the germline V gene. This chain's CDR3 is CASTGQGVNEQFF. The CDR3 DNA reads as TGTGCCAGCACGGGGCAGGGGGTCAATGAGCAGTTCTTC.

This clone was picked up one time. This chain joins TRBV7-9 and TRBJ2-7; 8 bases are a match to TRBD2. The CDR3 is 16 amino acids. V gave up 5 bases and J gave up 2 bases; unmatched junction bases: 11. The germline gives CDR1 SEHNR, CDR2 FQNEAQ (reference sequence). DNA for the CDR3: TGTGCCAGCAGCCCCCCGGGGGGGATGGGAACCTACGAGCAGTACTTC. Protein sequence: CASSPPGGMGTYEQYF.

The V call is TRBV12-5, the J call TRBJ1-2, with D possibly TRBD1 on 6 matching bases. V dropped 1 base and J dropped 4 bases, with 10 bases sitting between them. This CDR3 has 14 amino acids. CDR1 LGHNT and CDR2 FRNRAP come from the germline V gene. Written as DNA, the CDR3 is TGTGCTAGTGGTTTGGGGGGGCAGGTCTATGGCTACACCTTC. Translating gives CASGLGGQVYGYTF.

V gene TRBV21-1 combines with J gene TRBJ1-4. TRBV21-1 is listed as a pseudogene. The CDR3 length is 15 residues. The DNA of the CDR3 is TGTGCCAGCAGCACTACTCCCTCGACTAATGAAAAACTGTTTTTT. This gives the protein CASSTTPSTNEKLFF.

This chain connects TRBV6-5 to TRBJ2-5, with 7 bases that match TRBD1. V was pared by 5 bases and J by 3 bases, with 6 bases of the junction left unmatched. The CDR3 length is 14 residues. Germline V CDR1 and CDR2: MNHEY, SVGAGI. DNA for the CDR3: TGTGCCAGCAGTCCCGGGACAGCTAAAGAGACCCAGTACTTC. Protein sequence: CASSPGTAKETQYF.

A remark on this clone: In the same sample, other DNA sequences code for this CDR3. This sequence joins TRBV29-1 and TRBJ2-2; TRBD1 aligns across 7 bases. The germline V gene has CDR1 SQVTM and CDR2 ANQGSEA. The CDR3 totals 14 residues. The trim removed 6 bases at V and 1 base at J, leaving 5 bases unmatched. The CDR3 sequence: CSVDRGLNTGELFF. The CDR3 nucleotides are TGCAGCGTGGATAGGGGGCTGAACACCGGGGAGCTGTTTTTT.

V gene TRBV5-1 combines with J gene TRBJ1-1, with D uncertain. CDR3 length equals 15 residues. Germline assignment: CDR1 SGHRS and CDR2 YFSETQ. V was shortened by 4 bases and J by 1 base, with 14 bases between the two germline ends. CDR3 in amino acids: CASSPISVSNTEAFF. In nucleotides, the CDR3 is TGCGCCAGCAGCCCAATTTCAGTATCGAACACTGAAGCTTTCTTT. Looking up the rest from reference TRBV5-1 and TRBJ1-1 gives the full variable domain: KAGVTQTPRYLIKTRGQQVTLSCSPISGHRSVSWYQQTPGQGLQFLFEYFSETQRNKGNFPGRFSGRQFSNSRSEMNVSTLELGDSALYLCASSPISVSNTEAFFGQGTRLTVV.

J is TRBJ1-5 and V is TRBV6-4; TRBD1 is a possible D gene (5 bases). This CDR3 is built from 13 residues. Germline V lookup: CDR1 MRHNA, CDR2 SNTAGT. Trimming took 6 bases from V and 7 from J, leaving 13 bases between them. CDR3: CASSQDKRQPQHF. CDR3 DNA: TGTGCCAGCAGCCAGGACAAAAGGCAGCCCCAGCATTTT.

The chain is built from TRBV2 and TRBJ1-1; no clear D gene. V lost 7 bases, J lost 4 bases, and 19 bases lay in between. The CDR3 has 15 residues. Germline lookup yields CDR1 SNHLY and CDR2 FYNNEI. The CDR3 here is CASIPPPGYGTEAFF. CDR3 coding DNA: TGTGCCAGCATCCCACCCCCGGGTTACGGCACTGAAGCTTTCTTT.

The DNA of the CDR3 is TGTGCCAGTAAGAGCGGGGGGCGAGAGACCCAGTACTTC. Its translation is CASKSGGRETQYF. The chain has TRBV19 and TRBJ2-5; TRBD2 aligns across 9 bases. The V gene's germline CDR1 is LNHDA and CDR2 SQIVND (reference sequence). The CDR3 extends over 13 amino acids. J gave up 4 bases and V 7 bases, and 4 bases lay outside the gene matches.

The V call is TRBV18, the J call TRBJ1-2; 8 bases align to TRBD1. The CDR3 runs 14 residues. Germline values: CDR1 KGHSH, CDR2 LQKENI. With 2 bases clipped from V and 6 bases from J, the junction kept 5 bases outside the gene matches. The CDR3 DNA sequence: TGTGCCAGCTCACCAGGGACAGGAGGGGATGGCTACACCTTC. Its protein is CASSPGTGGDGYTF.

The chain links TRBV19 to TRBJ1-2; possible D gene TRBD1, 6 bases. V lost 5 bases and J 4 bases, leaving 14 bases between the germline ends. CDR1 is LNHDA and CDR2 is SQIVND in the germline V gene (reference sequence). This CDR3 spans 14 amino acids. This CDR3 is CASSPQDRFYGYTF. The CDR3 coding sequence is TGTGCCAGTAGTCCCCAGGACAGATTCTATGGCTACACCTTC.

The rearrangement links TRBV7-9 to TRBJ1-2; no clear D. This CDR3 contains 13 residues. Deletions cut 1 base from V and 8 bases from J, with 11 bases between. Per the germline V gene, CDR1 is SEHNR and CDR2 is FQNEAQ (reference sequence). CDR3 protein: CASSLVRGGGYTF. Here the CDR3 DNA reads TGTGCCAGCAGCTTAGTTCGGGGTGGAGGCTACACCTTC.

J is TRBJ1-2 and V is TRBV6-5; the match to TRBD1 covers 9 bases. The V and J ends lost 6 bases and 4 bases, in that order; junction bases with no gene match: 6. Germline CDR1 and CDR2: MNHEY and SVGAGI. The CDR3 loop spans 14 amino acids. Written as DNA, the CDR3 is TGTGCCAGCAGCTCCGGGACAGGGACCTATGGCTACACCTTC. Translation gives CASSSGTGTYGYTF.

The rearrangement uses TRBV11-2 and TRBJ1-3; 10 nucleotides align to TRBD1. V gave up 3 bases and J gave up 0 bases; unmatched junction bases: 5. Germline CDR1 and CDR2: SGHAT and FQNNGV. The CDR3 has 17 residues. This CDR3 is CASSLTGGPSSGNTIYF. Written as DNA, the CDR3 is TGTGCCAGCAGCTTGACAGGGGGCCCCAGCTCTGGAAACACCATATATTTT. Full variable domain (remainder filled in from reference TRBV11-2 and TRBJ1-3): EAGVAQSPRYKIIEKRQSVAFWCNPISGHATLYWYQQILGQGPKLLIQFQNNGVVDDSQLPKDRFSAERLKGVDSTLKIQPAKLEDSAVYLCASSLTGGPSSGNTIYFGEGSWLTVV.

The rearrangement uses TRBV29-1 and TRBJ2-2, with D perhaps TRBD1 (6 bases). The CDR3 runs to 14 residues. Deletions cut 6 bases from V and 2 bases from J, with 13 bases between. CDR1 is SQVTM, CDR2 ANQGSEA, per germline. CDR3 protein: CSVGKGQNTGELFF. CDR3 DNA sequence: TGCAGCGTGGGAAAGGGACAAAACACCGGGGAGCTGTTTTTT.

The V and J genes are TRBV29-1 and TRBJ1-3; D uncertain. Between the trimmed V and J ends, which lost 4 bases and 0 bases, there was a span of 13 bases. Germline V gene lookup returns CDR1 SQVTM and CDR2 ANQGSEA. The CDR3 covers 15 residues. In DNA form, the CDR3 reads TGCAGCGTTGCGAGAGTCGGGGTCTCTGGAAACACCATATATTTT. As protein: CSVARVGVSGNTIYF.

The gene calls are TRBV30 and TRBJ1-2; 7 bases line up with TRBD1. CDR1 GTSNPN and CDR2 SVGIG come from the germline V gene (reference sequence). This CDR3 is 12 amino acids long. The ends lost 5 bases at V and 0 bases at J; junction bases unmatched: 0. In nucleotides, the CDR3 is TGTGCCTGGGACAGGGCTAACTATGGCTACACCTTC. It codes for CAWDRANYGYTF.

The chain joins TRBV12-3 or TRBV12-4 to TRBJ1-1; D is unclear. CDR3 length: 12 amino acids. V was shortened by 6 bases and J by 3 bases, with 8 bases between the two germline ends. In DNA, the CDR3 is TGTGCCAGCAGCTATTCGGACACTGAAGCTTTCTTT. It specifies CASSYSDTEAFF.

The chain recombines TRBV4-1 with TRBJ1-5, with D unclear. This CDR3 region has 13 residues. CDR1 and CDR2 (germline): MGHRA, YSYEKL. Trimming shortened V by 0 bases and J by 5 bases, and 5 bases separated the two germline ends. CDR3 nucleotides: TGCGCCAGCAGCCAAGAGGCCGATCAGCCCCAGCATTTT. Translating gives CASSQEADQPQHF.

The genes are TRBV7-8 and TRBJ2-5, with 8 bases that match TRBD1. The germline V gene has CDR1 SGHVS and CDR2 FQNEAQ. The CDR3 consists of 14 residues. V lost 5 bases and J lost 4; bases outside the gene matches: 6. The CDR3 reads CASSPRTGRETQYF. The CDR3, as DNA: TGTGCCAGCAGCCCCCGGACAGGGAGAGAGACCCAGTACTTC.